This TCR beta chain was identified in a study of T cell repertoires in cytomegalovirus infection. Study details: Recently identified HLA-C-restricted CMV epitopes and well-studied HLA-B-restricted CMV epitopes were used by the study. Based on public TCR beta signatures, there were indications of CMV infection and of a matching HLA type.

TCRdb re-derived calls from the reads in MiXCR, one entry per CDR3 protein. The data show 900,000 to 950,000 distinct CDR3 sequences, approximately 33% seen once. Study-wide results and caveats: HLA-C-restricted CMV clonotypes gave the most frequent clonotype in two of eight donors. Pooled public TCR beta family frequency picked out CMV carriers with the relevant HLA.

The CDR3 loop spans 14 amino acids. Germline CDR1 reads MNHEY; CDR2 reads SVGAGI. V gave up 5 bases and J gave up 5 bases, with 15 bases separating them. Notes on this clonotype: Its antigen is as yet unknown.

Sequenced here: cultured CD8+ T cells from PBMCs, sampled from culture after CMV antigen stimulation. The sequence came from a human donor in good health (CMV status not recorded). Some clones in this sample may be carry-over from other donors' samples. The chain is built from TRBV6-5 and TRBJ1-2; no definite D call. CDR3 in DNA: TGTGCCAGCAGTCCCCCTCGGCCGATTTATGGCTACACCTTC. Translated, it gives CASSPPRPIYGYTF.